This T cell receptor beta chain is drawn from a study of blood T cell repertoires in COVID-19. At the level of the study: The cDNA or gDNA used as material had been derived from T cells, B-cell-depleted T cells, or PBMCs.

Under the authors' procedure: Amplification of reference gene primers was used by the study to estimate nucleated cell counts. Profiled with immunoSEQ multiplex PCR; TCRdb holds only in-frame clones, not every one. V and J calls and clone size are copied from that table; D and trimming were computed from the DNA. Of 250,000 or so clones listed, approximately 83% are singletons. The sample holds one count of this clone. Cohorts were determined from participant-reported clinical history. Recovered status applied to Cohort 3 donors who had two consecutive negative PCRs. It also applied to those with clearance or with symptom resolution. The sample was PBMCs or T cells enriched from blood (not recorded which). The source is a man between 45 and 60 years old who had recovered from COVID-19.

This chain's CDR3 is CATRQGVPYGYTF. In DNA form, the CDR3 reads TGTGCCACCAGACAGGGGGTTCCCTATGGCTACACCTTC. This rearrangement joins TRBV19 to TRBJ1-2, with TRBD1 matching over 9 bases. Trimming took 10 bases from V and 4 from J; bases not matched to a gene: 7. The length of the CDR3 is 13 residues. Germline V gene sequence: CDR1 LNHDA, CDR2 SQIVND (reference sequence).